This entry concerns a single TCR beta chain. Per the authors' pipeline: Reference gene primer amplification gave nucleated cell count estimates. Using immunoSEQ multiplex PCR, the repertoire was profiled, and TCRdb retains in-frame clones only, with some absent. That table furnishes V, J and clone size, whereas the DNA furnished D and trimming. The profile shows some 320,000 clones, 90% of them singletons. This record comes from a study of blood T cell repertoires in COVID-19. The overall study: Sample material is recorded as cDNA or gDNA derived from T cells, B-cell-depleted T cells, or PBMCs.

The ends were cut back, 2 bases at V and 6 bases at J, with 9 bases in the middle. Per germline, CDR1 SGHNT and CDR2 YYREEE (reference sequence). The CDR3 has 13 amino acids. The sample consisted of PBMCs or T cells enriched from blood (not recorded which). The TCR originated in a man between 60 and 70 years old who had recovered from COVID-19. The V and J genes are TRBV5-4 and TRBJ2-1, with TRBD2 as a possible D gene (5 bases). The CDR3 DNA is TGTGCCAGCAGCTTCGGGGTTTTCAATGAGCAGTTCTTC. This translates into CASSFGVFNEQFF.